This T cell receptor (beta chain) derives from a study of spatial heterogeneity in lung cancer. Trimming removed 10 bases from V and 4 bases from J, with 16 bases in between. CDR1 and CDR2 from the germline V gene are LNHDA and SQIVND (reference sequence). The CDR3 is 13 residues long. TCRdb analysed the 5' RACE reads with MiXCR anew, one entry per CDR3 protein. The table includes roughly 4,600 distinct CDR3 sequences, around 18% detected once. Described time point: sample taken at primary tumor resection. Sequencing of whole RNA from tumor, nontumor lung or frozen PBMC involved no sorting. This clonotype has a count of ten or more. With the library built for alpha chains, this beta chain is off target and its frequency is not meaningful.

The chain recombines TRBV19 with TRBJ2-5, with D perhaps given as TRBD1 or TRBD2 (5 bases each). This clonotype originated in a male donor with early-stage non-small cell lung cancer. This sample comprised normal lung tissue next to the tumor, obtained at surgery. The CDR3 nucleotides read TGTGCCACCTCGAGGGGCCGAGGAGAGACCCAGTACTTC. This sequence encodes CATSRGRGETQYF.